The 20 T cell receptor beta chains below were found in one sample sequenced in a study of CD8 T cells in Susac syndrome. Reverse transcription of roughly 0.45 to 1 ug RNA was carried out with random hexamers. MiXCR, run by TCRdb on the immunoSEQ multiplex PCR reads, gives a single entry per CDR3 protein. The sample records about 130,000 distinct CDR3 sequences, roughly 94% being singletons. The sequenced material came from CD4+ T cells from PBMCs. These receptors originate from a human donor with multiple sclerosis.

This chain connects TRBV5-4 to TRBJ2-7, with D perhaps assigned TRBD1 or TRBD2 (6 bases each). CDR3 length equals 16 residues. V was cut by 2 bases and J by 5 bases, with 20 bases left in between. Germline CDR1 SGHNT, CDR2 YYREEE (reference sequence). The CDR3 bases are TGTGCCAGCAGCTTTCGGAGGGCAGGGGCATCGGACGAGCAGTACTTC. Amino acids: CASSFRRAGASDEQYF.

V and J are TRBV19 and TRBJ2-3; 7 nucleotides align to TRBD2. V was clipped by 5 bases and J by 0 bases; unmatched bases: 5. The germline CDR1 and CDR2 sequences are LNHDA and SQIVND (reference sequence). The CDR3 covers 15 residues. The CDR3 DNA reads as TGTGCCAGTAGTCCGAGCGGGACTAGCACAGATACGCAGTATTTT. It encodes CASSPSGTSTDTQYF.

The gene calls are TRBV5-1 and TRBJ1-2; TRBD1 matches at 10 bases. Germline CDR1 is SGHRS and CDR2 is YFSETQ. Trimming cost V 4 bases and J 3 bases; bases outside gene matches: 6. The CDR3 has 15 residues. The CDR3: CASSPEGTGDYGYTF. In DNA form, the CDR3 reads TGCGCCAGCAGCCCCGAGGGGACAGGGGACTATGGCTACACCTTC.

The chain employs TRBV10-3 and TRBJ2-3, with TRBD2 matching over 7 bases. The CDR3 has 13 amino acids. Germline CDR1 reads ENHRY; CDR2 reads SYGVKD. Trimming cost V 3 bases and J 7 bases; bases outside gene matches: 4. Here the CDR3 reads CAISEPGGYTQYF. In nucleotides, the CDR3 is TGTGCCATCAGTGAACCGGGGGGATATACGCAGTATTTT.

This chain uses TRBV6-2 or TRBV6-3 with TRBJ2-7; 7 bases map to TRBD1. Trimming removed 6 bases from V and 2 bases from J; junction bases left unmatched: 10. The CDR3 sequence is 15 residues long. Germline assignment: CDR1 MNHEY and CDR2 SVGEGT. This CDR3 reads CASRNPTGTAYEQYF. The CDR3 nucleotides are TGTGCCAGCAGAAACCCCACCGGGACAGCCTACGAGCAGTACTTC.

The V and J genes are TRBV29-1 and TRBJ2-6, with D hard to call. There are 16 residues in the CDR3. Per the germline V gene, CDR1 is SQVTM and CDR2 is ANQGSEA. V lost 5 bases, J lost 0 bases, and 14 bases lay in between. CDR3 DNA sequence: TGCAGCGTTTATTCGGCAGGAACCTCTGGGGCCAACGTCCTGACTTTC. This gives the protein CSVYSAGTSGANVLTF.

This chain links TRBV5-1 with TRBJ2-7; D remains ambiguous. Germline lookup yields CDR1 SGHRS and CDR2 YFSETQ. This CDR3 is built from 11 residues. V was cut by 2 bases and J by 3 bases, with 3 bases left in between. In nucleotides, the CDR3 is TGCGCCAGCAGCTTCGACTACGAGCAGTACTTC. Amino acid sequence: CASSFDYEQYF. Full variable domain (rest looked up from reference TRBV5-1 and TRBJ2-7): KAGVTQTPRYLIKTRGQQVTLSCSPISGHRSVSWYQQTPGQGLQFLFEYFSETQRNKGNFPGRFSGRQFSNSRSEMNVSTLELGDSALYLCASSFDYEQYFGPGTRLTVT.

V usage is TRBV7-9 and J usage is TRBJ2-1; possible D gene TRBD1, 5 bases. Trimming stripped 1 base from V and 10 bases from J, with 11 bases between. CDR1 is SEHNR, CDR2 FQNEAQ, per germline (reference sequence). The CDR3 is 13 residues long. The CDR3 loop reads CASSLDGAGEQFF. CDR3 DNA sequence: TGTGCCAGCAGCTTAGATGGGGCTGGGGAGCAGTTCTTC.

This sequence joins TRBV29-1 and TRBJ2-2; 7 bases align to TRBD1. The CDR3 is 13 amino acids. CDR1 is SQVTM and CDR2 is ANQGSEA in the germline V gene. V lost 7 bases, J lost 7 bases, and 9 bases stayed unmatched. The chain's CDR3 is CSASGQFHGELFF. In DNA, the CDR3 is TGCAGCGCCTCGGGACAGTTTCACGGGGAGCTGTTTTTT.

The chain joins TRBV2 to TRBJ2-3; D gene uncertain. CDR1 and CDR2 from the germline V gene are SNHLY and FYNNEI. This CDR3 contains 14 residues. Trimming stripped 0 bases from V and 5 bases from J, with 9 bases between. CDR3 sequence: CASSEAGYLDTQYF. The CDR3 nucleotides read TGTGCCAGCAGTGAAGCCGGATATTTAGATACGCAGTATTTT.

This sequence joins TRBV6-4 and TRBJ1-1; D is perhaps TRBD1 (5 bases). Germline V gene lookup returns CDR1 MRHNA and CDR2 SNTAGT. CDR3 length: 14 residues. V was pared by 4 bases and J by 5 bases, with 14 bases between. CDR3 sequence (DNA): TGTGCCAGCAGTGGAGGGGTAGGTGGGACTGAAGCTTTCTTT. As protein: CASSGGVGGTEAFF.

CDR3 DNA sequence: TGTGCCAGCCGGACTCCCGACGGGGAGACCCAGTACTTC. Amino acids: CASRTPDGETQYF. The chain has TRBV5-4 and TRBJ2-5, with D perhaps matching TRBD2 (5 bases). V was cut by 7 bases and J by 5 bases, with 15 bases left in between. Germline values: CDR1 SGHNT, CDR2 YYREEE (reference sequence). The CDR3 contains 13 residues.

J is TRBJ2-7 and V is TRBV5-1, with D tentatively TRBD1 (6 bases). The CDR3 is 13 residues long. Germline-derived CDR1 and CDR2 are SGHRS and YFSETQ. Trimming shortened V by 5 bases and J by 6 bases, and 15 bases separated the two germline ends. The CDR3 coding sequence is TGCGCCAGCAGTTCCCGACAGGCGCCCGAGCAGTACTTC. This translates into CASSSRQAPEQYF.

This sequence joins TRBV7-2 and TRBJ1-2; possibly TRBD1 for D (5 bases). Germline loops: CDR1 SGHTA, CDR2 FQGNSA. The V end lost 6 bases, the J end lost 3 bases, and 11 bases lay between the germline ends. There are 13 residues in the CDR3. Here the CDR3 DNA reads TGTGCCAGCAGGATAGACAGAGACTATGGCTACACCTTC. Amino acid sequence: CASRIDRDYGYTF.

For this clonotype: A read error may produce the germline difference seen at one junction end. The chain has TRBV29-1 and TRBJ1-1; 11 bases line up with TRBD1. This CDR3 region has 13 residues. Germline V CDR1 and CDR2: SQVTM, ANQGSEA. CDR3 sequence reads: CSMDRGRNSEAFF. The CDR3, as DNA: TGCAGCATGGACAGGGGGCGAAACAGTGAAGCTTTCTTT.

The chain couples TRBV7-2 to TRBJ1-4; no clear D. From germline, CDR1 is SGHTA and CDR2 FQGNSA. The V end was cut by 1 base, the J end by 4 bases, with 7 bases between. This CDR3 is 14 amino acids long. The CDR3 region is CASSLGIHNEKLFF. CDR3 DNA: TGTGCCAGCAGCTTAGGCATTCATAATGAAAAACTGTTTTTT.

This chain uses TRBV6-5 with TRBJ1-2; TRBD1 matches at 10 bases. This CDR3 has 14 residues. With 5 bases clipped from V and 6 bases from J, the junction kept 6 bases outside the gene matches. Germline values: CDR1 MNHEY, CDR2 SVGAGI. This CDR3 reads CASSRQGAVDGYTF. CDR3 nucleotide sequence: TGTGCCAGCAGTAGACAGGGGGCGGTGGATGGCTACACCTTC.

The chain uses TRBV10-3 and TRBJ2-5; maybe TRBD1 (6 bases). This CDR3 is built from 13 residues. With 10 bases removed from V and 4 bases from J, the gap between germline ends came to 16 bases. Germline V CDR1 and CDR2: ENHRY, SYGVKD. The CDR3 loop reads CATQQGVTETQYF. The CDR3 DNA reads TGTGCCACCCAACAGGGAGTGACAGAGACCCAGTACTTC.

The genes are TRBV5-4 and TRBJ2-1; D uncertain. V dropped 4 bases and J dropped 0 bases, with 11 bases sitting between them. This CDR3 has 15 amino acids. Germline V gene sequence: CDR1 SGHNT, CDR2 YYREEE (reference sequence). Here the CDR3 DNA reads TGTGCCAGCAGCGTGCCGTCTAGCTCCTACAATGAGCAGTTCTTC. This encodes CASSVPSSSYNEQFF. The complete variable domain, with remaining parts taken from reference TRBV5-4 and TRBJ2-1, reads ETGVTQSPTHLIKTRGQQVTLRCSSQSGHNTVSWYQQALGQGPQFIFQYYREEENGRGNFPPRFSGLQFPNYSSELNVNALELDDSALYLCASSVPSSSYNEQFFGPGTRLTVL.

CDR3 loop: CASSLPGTGTSGANVLTF. CDR3 in DNA: TGTGCCAGCAGCTTGCCCGGGACAGGGACTTCTGGGGCCAACGTCCTGACTTTC. The genes are TRBV5-4 and TRBJ2-6, with 9 bases fitting TRBD1. V gave up 1 base and J gave up 1 base; unmatched junction bases: 6. The CDR3 extends over 18 amino acids. Germline lookup yields CDR1 SGHNT and CDR2 YYREEE (reference sequence).